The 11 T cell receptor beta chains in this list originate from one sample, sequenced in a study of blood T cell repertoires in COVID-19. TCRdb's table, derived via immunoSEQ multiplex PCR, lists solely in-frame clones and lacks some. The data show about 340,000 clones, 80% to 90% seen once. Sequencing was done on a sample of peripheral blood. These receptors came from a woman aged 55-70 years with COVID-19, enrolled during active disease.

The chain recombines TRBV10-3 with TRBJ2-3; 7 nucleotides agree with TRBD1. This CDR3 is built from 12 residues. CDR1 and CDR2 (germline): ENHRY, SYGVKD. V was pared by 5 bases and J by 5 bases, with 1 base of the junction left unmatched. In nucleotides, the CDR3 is TGTGCCATCAGTCAGGGGGAAGATACGCAGTATTTT. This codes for CAISQGEDTQYF.

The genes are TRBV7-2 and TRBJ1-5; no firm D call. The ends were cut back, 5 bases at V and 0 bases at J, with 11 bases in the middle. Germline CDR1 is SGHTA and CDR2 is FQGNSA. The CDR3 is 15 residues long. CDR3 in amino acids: CASSPGVHSNQPQHF. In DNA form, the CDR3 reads TGTGCCAGCAGCCCTGGAGTGCATAGCAATCAGCCCCAGCATTTT.

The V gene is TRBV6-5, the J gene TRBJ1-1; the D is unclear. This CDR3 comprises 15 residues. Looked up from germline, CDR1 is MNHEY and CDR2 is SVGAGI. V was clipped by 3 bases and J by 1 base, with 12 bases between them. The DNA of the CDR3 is TGTGCCAGCAGTTATTCACAGAAGACGAACACTGAAGCTTTCTTT. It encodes CASSYSQKTNTEAFF.

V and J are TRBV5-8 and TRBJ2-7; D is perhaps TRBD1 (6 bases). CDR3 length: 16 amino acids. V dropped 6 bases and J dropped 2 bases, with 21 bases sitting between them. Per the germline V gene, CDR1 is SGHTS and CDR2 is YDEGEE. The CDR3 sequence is CASMLPPGHTTYEQYF. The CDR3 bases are TGTGCCAGCATGCTGCCCCCGGGACACACGACCTACGAGCAGTACTTC.

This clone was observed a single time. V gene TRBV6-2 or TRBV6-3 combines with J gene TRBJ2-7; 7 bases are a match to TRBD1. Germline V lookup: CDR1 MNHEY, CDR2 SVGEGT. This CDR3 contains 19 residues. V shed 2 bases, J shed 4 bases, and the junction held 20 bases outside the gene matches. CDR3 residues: CASSYASNIRDRPRYEQYF. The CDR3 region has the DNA TGTGCCAGCAGTTACGCCTCTAATATCCGGGACAGACCTCGATACGAGCAGTACTTC.

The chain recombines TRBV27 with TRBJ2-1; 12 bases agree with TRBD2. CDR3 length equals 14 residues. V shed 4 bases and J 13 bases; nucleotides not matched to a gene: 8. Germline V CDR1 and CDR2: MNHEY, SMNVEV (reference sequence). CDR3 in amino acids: CASSSALAGGLQFF. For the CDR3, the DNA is TGTGCCAGCAGTTCGGCACTAGCGGGGGGTCTCCAGTTCTTC.

The DNA of the CDR3 is TGTGCCAGCAGCGACCCACAGGGGGCGCGTACTGAAGCTTTCTTT. Its protein is CASSDPQGARTEAFF. The genes are TRBV6-5 and TRBJ1-1; 9 bases align to TRBD1. Germline V gives CDR1 MNHEY, CDR2 SVGAGI. V lost 6 bases, J lost 5 bases, and 10 bases stayed unmatched. The CDR3 sequence is 15 residues long.

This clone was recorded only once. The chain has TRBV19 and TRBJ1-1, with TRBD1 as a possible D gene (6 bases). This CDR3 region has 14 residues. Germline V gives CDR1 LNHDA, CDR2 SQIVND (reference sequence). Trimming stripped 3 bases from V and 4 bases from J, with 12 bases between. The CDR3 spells CASSIAGAGTEAFF. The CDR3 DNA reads TGTGCCAGTAGTATCGCAGGGGCCGGCACTGAAGCTTTCTTT.

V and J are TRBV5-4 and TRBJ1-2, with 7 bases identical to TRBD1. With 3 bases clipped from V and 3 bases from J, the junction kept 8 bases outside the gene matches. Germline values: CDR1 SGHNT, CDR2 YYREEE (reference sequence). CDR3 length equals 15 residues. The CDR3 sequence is CASSSNRGDDYGYTF. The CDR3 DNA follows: TGTGCCAGCAGCTCAAACAGGGGTGATGACTATGGCTACACCTTC.

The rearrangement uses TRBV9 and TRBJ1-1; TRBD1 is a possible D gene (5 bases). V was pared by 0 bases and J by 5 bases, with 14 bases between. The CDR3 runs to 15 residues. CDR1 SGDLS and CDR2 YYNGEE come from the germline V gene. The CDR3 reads CASSVGDRRGTEAFF. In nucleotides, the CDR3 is TGTGCCAGCAGCGTAGGAGACAGAAGGGGAACTGAAGCTTTCTTT.

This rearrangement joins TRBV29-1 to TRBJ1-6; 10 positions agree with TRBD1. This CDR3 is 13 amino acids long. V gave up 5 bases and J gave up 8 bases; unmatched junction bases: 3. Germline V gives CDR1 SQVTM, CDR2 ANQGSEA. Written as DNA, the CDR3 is TGCAGCGTTCGGACAGGGGGGGATTCACCCCTCCACTTT. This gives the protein CSVRTGGDSPLHF.